The sequence of this T cell receptor (beta chain) was determined in a study of T-cell memory formation after mild COVID-19. TCRdb itself ran the 5' RACE reads through MiXCR, one entry per CDR3 protein. Of 55,000 to 70,000 distinct CDR3 sequences listed, around a quarter were seen once; the top ten hold about 40%. Trimming took 6 bases from V and 3 from J; bases not matched to a gene: 10. Looked up from germline, CDR1 is SGHTA and CDR2 is FQGNSA. This CDR3 region has 15 residues. This chain joins TRBV7-2 and TRBJ1-1; TRBD1 agrees at 7 bases. The sequencing input was PBMCs or a T cell subset sorted from them (not recorded which). The receptor was derived from a man younger than 35 who had mild COVID-19 (a few samples of this study predate the infection). Cell type and time point are not known. The CDR3 sequence is CASRRSGTADTEAFF. CDR3 coding DNA: TGTGCCAGCAGGAGATCCGGGACAGCGGACACTGAAGCTTTCTTT. The entire variable domain, with the rest obtained from reference TRBV7-2 and TRBJ1-1, is as follows: GAGVSQSPSNKVTEKGKDVELRCDPISGHTALYWYRQSLGQGLEFLIYFQGNSAPDKSGLPSDRFSAERTGGSVSTLTIQRTQQEDSAVYLCASRRSGTADTEAFFGQGTRLTVV.